Following are 10 T cell receptor beta chains from one sample sequenced in a study of T cells in Graves' hyperthyroidism and ophthalmopathy. Authors of the study amplified TCR beta CDR3 regions from RNA transcripts. When the TCR CDR3 underwent first-round RT-PCR, the HTBI primer set was used. TCRdb reprocessed the multiplex PCR reads via MiXCR and lists one record per CDR3 protein. The data show about 400,000 distinct CDR3 sequences, with more than 13% seen just once and over 25% held by the top ten. Sequenced: blood. The receptors were sampled from a woman aged 25 to 39 with Graves' hyperthyroidism.

In this sample, this clonotype turned up once. This chain links TRBV29-1 with TRBJ2-3; D remains ambiguous. V was trimmed by 3 bases and J by 1 base, leaving 8 bases between them. Germline-derived CDR1 and CDR2 are SQVTM and ANQGSEA. This CDR3 contains 13 residues. The chain's CDR3 is CSVDIWGTDTQYF. The CDR3 nucleotides are TGCAGCGTTGATATTTGGGGCACAGATACGCAGTATTTT.

The table lists this clonotype with a few counts. The chain carries TRBV19 and TRBJ2-3; D uncertain. The ends were cut back, 4 bases at V and 2 bases at J, with 16 bases in the middle. The CDR3 extends over 16 amino acids. Germline V lookup: CDR1 LNHDA, CDR2 SQIVND (reference sequence). CDR3 in DNA: TGTGCCAGTAGTACCCAATTCGGAGCGCCCACAGATACGCAGTATTTT. This encodes CASSTQFGAPTDTQYF.

In regard to this clonotype: One end of the junction is discordant with germline, which a read error may explain. The rearrangement joins TRBV14 to TRBJ2-7, with 7 bases fitting TRBD1. Per germline, CDR1 SGHDN and CDR2 FVKESK. This CDR3 contains 17 residues. As DNA, the CDR3 is TGCGCCAGCAGCCAAGATATTAGAGACAGGGCCACCTACGAGCAGTACTTC. Residues: CASSQDIRDRATYEQYF.

This clonotype was counted between two and nine times. The gene calls are TRBV24-1 and TRBJ2-1, with D possibly matching TRBD2 (5 bases). V was clipped by 7 bases and J by 2 bases, with 20 bases between them. CDR1 and CDR2 (germline): KGHDR, SFDVKD. This CDR3 region has 17 residues. The CDR3 bases are TGTGCCACCAGCGACCCGGGGAATGCTGGCCCCTACAATGAGCAGTTCTTC. Translation gives CATSDPGNAGPYNEQFF.

J is TRBJ2-7 and V is TRBV13, with 10 bases aligning to TRBD1. This CDR3 is 16 amino acids long. The J segment lost 4 bases and the V segment lost 5 bases, leaving 11 bases of the junction unmatched. Germline values: CDR1 PRHDT, CDR2 FYEKMQ (reference sequence). Here the CDR3 reads CASSPNPGQGLYEQYF. In DNA, the CDR3 is TGTGCCAGCAGCCCCAATCCGGGACAGGGGCTATACGAGCAGTACTTC. Complete variable domain (other parts from reference TRBV13 and TRBJ2-7): AAGVIQSPRHLIKEKRETATLKCYPIPRHDTVYWYQQGPGQDPQFLISFYEKMQSDKGSIPDRFSAQQFSDYHSELNMSSLELGDSALYFCASSPNPGQGLYEQYFGPGTRLTVT.

This clonotype was counted at least ten times. The chain uses TRBV12-3 or TRBV12-4 and TRBJ1-5, with D unclear. The CDR3 totals 14 residues. Trimming pared 1 base from V and 4 bases from J, leaving 8 bases between. CDR3 nucleotide sequence: TGTGCCAGCAGTTTAGGGGTGGAGAATCAGCCCCAGCATTTT. This encodes CASSLGVENQPQHF.

The chain carries TRBV6-1 and TRBJ2-7; TRBD1 aligns across 7 bases. Germline V lookup: CDR1 MNHNS, CDR2 SASEGT. With 6 bases clipped from V and 2 bases from J, the junction kept 10 bases outside the gene matches. This CDR3 has 15 residues. The CDR3 DNA follows: TGTGCCAGCAGACAAGGACAGGCCGTCACCTACGAGCAGTACTTC. Protein sequence: CASRQGQAVTYEQYF.

Concerning this clonotype: The junction and the germline gene differ at one end; a read error may be behind it. The rearrangement links TRBV20-1 to TRBJ2-5; TRBD2 matches 9 bases. CDR1 is DFQATT and CDR2 is SNEGSKA in the germline V gene (reference sequence). CDR3 size: 15 residues. The CDR3 loop reads CGANTGTSHAETQYF. The CDR3, as DNA: TGCGGTGCAAATACCGGGACTAGCCACGCGGAGACCCAGTACTTC.

The V gene is TRBV2, the J gene TRBJ2-7; 14 bases agree with TRBD2. The germline V gene encodes CDR1 SNHLY and CDR2 FYNNEI. The CDR3 is made up of 16 amino acids. Trimming cost V 4 bases and J 5 bases; bases outside gene matches: 7. The CDR3: CASSGEPGLAGDEQYF. The CDR3 DNA follows: TGTGCCAGCAGTGGGGAGCCGGGACTAGCGGGAGACGAGCAGTACTTC.

In this sample, this clonotype turned up many times. The chain has TRBV28 and TRBJ2-3; D unresolved. This CDR3 comprises 12 residues. V dropped 6 bases and J dropped 5 bases, with 9 bases sitting between them. Germline lookup yields CDR1 MDHEN and CDR2 SYDVKM. The CDR3 region is CASRTERDTQYF. As DNA, the CDR3 is TGTGCCAGCAGGACCGAGCGAGATACGCAGTATTTT.